Only one count was recorded for the clone carrying this TCR beta chain. Assay used: immunoSEQ multiplex PCR; TCRdb lists only in-frame clones, some missing. Of under 70,000 clones in the sample, roughly nine tenths are singletons; the top ten hold around 2%. These data come from a study of OX40 agonist ivuxolimab in advanced cancers. Looking at the study overall: Ivuxolimab, an antibody that agonizes OX40 (CD134), was administered to the patients.

CDR3 length: 14 residues. The V end was cut by 6 bases, the J end by 7 bases, with 15 bases between. The germline V gene has CDR1 MNHNY and CDR2 SVGAGI (reference sequence). This TCR came from an adult with an advanced solid tumor such as melanoma, head and neck, liver or kidney cancer. This chain links TRBV6-6 with TRBJ2-2; D unresolved. The material was CD4+ or CD8+ T cells sorted from blood, obtained in a trial of the OX40 agonist ivuxolimab. Here the CDR3 reads CASSRIGSDGELFF. The CDR3 region has the DNA TGTGCCAGCAGCCGTATTGGCTCGGACGGGGAGCTGTTTTTT.